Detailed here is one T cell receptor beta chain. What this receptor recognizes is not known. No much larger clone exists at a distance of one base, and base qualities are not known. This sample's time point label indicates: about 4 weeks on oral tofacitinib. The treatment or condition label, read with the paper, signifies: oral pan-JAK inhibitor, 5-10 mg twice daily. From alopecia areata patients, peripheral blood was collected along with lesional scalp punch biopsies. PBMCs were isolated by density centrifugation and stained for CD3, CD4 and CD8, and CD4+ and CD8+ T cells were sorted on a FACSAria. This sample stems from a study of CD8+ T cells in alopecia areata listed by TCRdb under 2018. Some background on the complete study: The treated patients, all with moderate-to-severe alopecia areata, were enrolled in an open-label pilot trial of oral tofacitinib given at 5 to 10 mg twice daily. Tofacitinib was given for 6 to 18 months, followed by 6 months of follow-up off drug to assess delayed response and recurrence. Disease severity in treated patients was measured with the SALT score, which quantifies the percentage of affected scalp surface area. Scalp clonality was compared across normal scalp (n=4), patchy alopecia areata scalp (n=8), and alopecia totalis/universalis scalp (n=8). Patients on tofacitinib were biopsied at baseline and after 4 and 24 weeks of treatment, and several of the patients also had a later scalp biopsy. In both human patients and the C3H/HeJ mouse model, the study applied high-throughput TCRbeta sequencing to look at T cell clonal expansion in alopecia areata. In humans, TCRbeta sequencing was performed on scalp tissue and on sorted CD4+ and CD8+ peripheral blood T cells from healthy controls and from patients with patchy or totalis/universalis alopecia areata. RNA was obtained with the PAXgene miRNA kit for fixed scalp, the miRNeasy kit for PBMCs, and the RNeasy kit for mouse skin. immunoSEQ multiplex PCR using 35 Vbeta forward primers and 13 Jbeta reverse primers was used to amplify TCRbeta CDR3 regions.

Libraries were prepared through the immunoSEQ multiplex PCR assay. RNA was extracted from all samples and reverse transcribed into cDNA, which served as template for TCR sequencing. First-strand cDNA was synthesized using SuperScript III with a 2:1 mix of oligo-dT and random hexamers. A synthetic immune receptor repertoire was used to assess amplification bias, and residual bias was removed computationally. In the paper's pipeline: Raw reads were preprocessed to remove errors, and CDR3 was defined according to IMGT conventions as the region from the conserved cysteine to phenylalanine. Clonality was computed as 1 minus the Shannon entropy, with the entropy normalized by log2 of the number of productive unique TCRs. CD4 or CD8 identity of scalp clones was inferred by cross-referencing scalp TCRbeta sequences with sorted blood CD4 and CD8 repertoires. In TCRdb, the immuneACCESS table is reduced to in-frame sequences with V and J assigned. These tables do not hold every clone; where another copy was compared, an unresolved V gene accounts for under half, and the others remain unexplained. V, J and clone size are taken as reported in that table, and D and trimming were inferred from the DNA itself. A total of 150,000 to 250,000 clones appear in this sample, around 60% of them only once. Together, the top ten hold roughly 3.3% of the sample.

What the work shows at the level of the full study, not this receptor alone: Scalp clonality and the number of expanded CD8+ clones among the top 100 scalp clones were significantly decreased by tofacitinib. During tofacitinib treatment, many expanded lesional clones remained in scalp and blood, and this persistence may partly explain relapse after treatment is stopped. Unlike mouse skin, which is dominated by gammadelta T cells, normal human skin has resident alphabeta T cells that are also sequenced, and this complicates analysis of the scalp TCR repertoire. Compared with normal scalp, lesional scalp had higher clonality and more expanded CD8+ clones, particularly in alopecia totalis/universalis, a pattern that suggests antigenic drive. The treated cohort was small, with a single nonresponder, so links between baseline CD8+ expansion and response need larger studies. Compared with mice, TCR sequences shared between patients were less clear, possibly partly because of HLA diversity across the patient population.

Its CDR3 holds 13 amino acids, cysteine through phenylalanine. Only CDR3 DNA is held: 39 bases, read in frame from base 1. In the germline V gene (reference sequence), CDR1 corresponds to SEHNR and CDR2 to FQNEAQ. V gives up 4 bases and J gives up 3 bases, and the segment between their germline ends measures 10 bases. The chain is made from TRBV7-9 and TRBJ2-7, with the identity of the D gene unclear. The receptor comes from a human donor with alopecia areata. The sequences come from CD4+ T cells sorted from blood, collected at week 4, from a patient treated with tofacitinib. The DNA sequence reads TGTGCCAGCAGCTCCCAGAACCACTACGAGCAGTACTTC. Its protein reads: CASSSQNHYEQYF.